The 25 T cell receptor beta chains in this list originate from one sample, sequenced in a study of blood T cell repertoires in COVID-19. Repertoires were generated with immunoSEQ multiplex PCR, while TCRdb's copy carries only in-frame clones and drops some. There are over 250,000 clones in the sample; 85% to 90% occur only once, and less than 2% lies in the top ten. The sequenced material came from PBMCs or T cells enriched from blood (not recorded which). The origin of the receptors is a woman aged 55-69 years who had recovered from COVID-19.

This clone was detected a few times. The chain employs TRBV12-3 or TRBV12-4 and TRBJ1-5; D is ambiguous. V was trimmed by 6 bases and J by 11 bases, leaving 11 bases between them. CDR3 size: 11 residues. The CDR3, as DNA: TGTGCCAGCAGCCTAGGTCGGACCCAGCATTTT. This gives the protein CASSLGRTQHF.

The chain uses TRBV10-2 and TRBJ2-1; D is perhaps TRBD1 (6 bases). Germline V CDR1 and CDR2: WSHSY, SAAADI. Trimming cost V 9 bases and J 0 bases, with 9 bases left between them. The CDR3 totals 13 residues. CDR3 nucleotides: TGCGCCAGTAGGGGGAGCTCCTACAATGAGCAGTTCTTC. It codes for CASRGSSYNEQFF.

The genes are TRBV30 and TRBJ2-3; 10 nucleotides align to TRBD2. The CDR3 contains 18 residues. The ends lost 3 bases at V and 0 bases at J; junction bases unmatched: 12. Germline values: CDR1 GTSNPN, CDR2 SVGIG (reference sequence). The CDR3 DNA sequence: TGTGCCTGGAGCGAGGGGCTAGCGGGAGTATCTAGCACAGATACGCAGTATTTT. Amino acids: CAWSEGLAGVSSTDTQYF.

The V call is TRBV24-1, the J call TRBJ2-1; 7 positions agree with TRBD1. J was trimmed by 7 bases and V by 10 bases; bases with no gene match: 6. The CDR3 is 12 amino acids. Germline V lookup: CDR1 KGHDR, CDR2 SFDVKD. The CDR3 reads CATGGLHNEQFF. The DNA of the CDR3 is TGTGCCACAGGGGGCCTCCATAATGAGCAGTTCTTC.

The chain is built from TRBV12-3 or TRBV12-4 and TRBJ1-3, with D maybe TRBD1 (6 bases). The CDR3 is made up of 12 amino acids. Trimming stripped 10 bases from V and 7 bases from J, with 14 bases between. CDR3 protein: CAINRVGNTIYF. CDR3 in DNA: TGTGCCATTAACAGGGTCGGCAACACCATATATTTT.

The count of this clone is one. The chain employs TRBV5-1 and TRBJ2-7; 10 bases are a match to TRBD2. V lost 3 bases to trimming and J lost 3 bases; unmatched junction nucleotides: 6. The CDR3 loop spans 15 amino acids. CDR1 and CDR2 from the germline V gene are SGHRS and YFSETQ. The CDR3 DNA sequence: TGCGCCAGCAGCTCCCCGGGGACTAGCGTCTACGAGCAGTACTTC. It codes for CASSSPGTSVYEQYF.

The gene calls are TRBV28 and TRBJ2-6, with a weak D call TRBD1 (5 bases). Germline CDR1 is MDHEN and CDR2 is SYDVKM. This CDR3 has 15 residues. Trimming took 4 bases from V and 2 from J, leaving 9 bases between them. Here the CDR3 reads CASSSGSAGANVLTF. The CDR3 bases are TGTGCCAGCAGTTCAGGGTCAGCTGGGGCCAACGTCCTGACTTTC.

V and J are TRBV6-4 and TRBJ1-5; a possible D gene is TRBD1 (5 bases). CDR1 and CDR2 (germline): MRHNA, SNTAGT. CDR3 length: 14 amino acids. V gave up 3 bases and J gave up 5 bases, with 11 bases separating them. The chain's CDR3 is CASSEGIGDQPQHF. The CDR3 DNA follows: TGTGCCAGCAGTGAAGGTATAGGGGATCAGCCCCAGCATTTT.

This chain connects TRBV25-1 to TRBJ2-7; possibly TRBD1 for D (6 bases). In germline, CDR1 is MGHDK, CDR2 SYGVNS. Trimming stripped 3 bases from V and 6 bases from J, with 18 bases between. CDR3 length: 15 residues. CDR3 sequence: CASSDWGTTFSEQYF. CDR3 sequence (DNA): TGTGCCAGCAGTGATTGGGGGACAACCTTCAGCGAGCAGTACTTC.

The J gene is TRBJ2-1, the V gene TRBV7-3, with 9 bases lining up with TRBD1. V trimming: 4 bases; J trimming: 5 bases; junction bases outside the gene matches: 6. Germline V gives CDR1 SGHTA, CDR2 FQGTGA. The CDR3 is 15 residues long. The CDR3 here is CASSYGGTGNNEQFF. CDR3 DNA sequence: TGTGCCAGCAGCTATGGTGGGACAGGGAACAATGAGCAGTTCTTC. Combining the CDR3 with reference TRBV7-3 and TRBJ2-1 gives the whole variable domain GAGVSQTPSNKVTEKGKYVELRCDPISGHTALYWYRQSLGQGPEFLIYFQGTGAADDSGLPNDRFFAVRPEGSVSTLKIQRTERGDSAVYLCASSYGGTGNNEQFFGPGTRLTVL.

The rearrangement uses TRBV7-9 and TRBJ2-7, with TRBD1 matching over 10 bases. The CDR3 loop spans 16 amino acids. The trim removed 5 bases at V and 6 bases at J, leaving 13 bases unmatched. Germline CDR1 is SEHNR and CDR2 is FQNEAQ (reference sequence). Written as DNA, the CDR3 is TGTGCCAGCAGCCTTCCCCGGGACAGGGGTTTGGGCGAGCAGTACTTC. This gives the protein CASSLPRDRGLGEQYF. Combining the CDR3 with reference TRBV7-9 and TRBJ2-7 gives the whole variable domain DTGVSQNPRHKITKRGQNVTFRCDPISEHNRLYWYRQTLGQGPEFLTYFQNEAQLEKSRLLSDRFSAERPKGSFSTLEIQRTEQGDSAMYLCASSLPRDRGLGEQYFGPGTRLTVT.

The J gene is TRBJ2-4, the V gene TRBV2; 7 bases are a match to TRBD2. Germline CDR1 SNHLY, CDR2 FYNNEI. This CDR3 is 15 amino acids long. The ends lost 3 bases at V and 9 bases at J; junction bases unmatched: 11. The DNA of the CDR3 is TGTGCCAGCAGTGAGGAGAGCGGGGAAGGTGTCATTCAGTACTTC. The encoded protein is CASSEESGEGVIQYF.

The genes are TRBV2 and TRBJ2-7, with D tentatively TRBD1 (5 bases). The CDR3 is made up of 14 amino acids. V was clipped by 5 bases and J by 3 bases, with 14 bases between them. Germline assignment: CDR1 SNHLY and CDR2 FYNNEI. The CDR3 nucleotides read TGTGCCAGCAGTTCAGCAGGGCCAAACTACGAGCAGTACTTC. Translated, it gives CASSSAGPNYEQYF.

This clone came up once. The chain has TRBV4-2 and TRBJ2-5; TRBD2 agrees at 10 bases. In germline, CDR1 is LGHNA, CDR2 YNFKEQ. The CDR3 extends over 15 amino acids. V lost 3 bases, J lost 3 bases, and 4 bases stayed unmatched. CDR3 residues: CASSQGLAGEETQYF. As DNA, the CDR3 is TGTGCCAGCAGCCAGGGTCTAGCGGGAGAAGAGACCCAGTACTTC.

This chain uses TRBV5-1 with TRBJ2-3, with a possible D match to TRBD2 (6 bases). Trimming took off 7 bases at V and 5 bases at J, with 20 bases between the two ends. In germline, CDR1 is SGHRS, CDR2 YFSETQ. The CDR3 consists of 15 residues. In DNA, the CDR3 is TGCGCCAGCTCCCCCGCAGGGATGGAGGGAGATACGCAGTATTTT. Translating it yields CASSPAGMEGDTQYF.

This sequence joins TRBV12-3 or TRBV12-4 and TRBJ2-1; the D gene is possibly TRBD2 (5 bases). The CDR3 runs 13 residues. Trimming left V 7 bases short and J 4 bases short, with 11 bases between. The CDR3 DNA reads TGTGCCAGCAAACGGGATGAGTACAATGAGCAGTTCTTC. Amino acid sequence: CASKRDEYNEQFF.

This chain joins TRBV4-2 and TRBJ2-7; 8 nucleotides match TRBD2. Germline V gene sequence: CDR1 LGHNA, CDR2 YNFKEQ. The V segment lost 1 base and the J segment 4 bases; nucleotides outside the gene matches: 6. The CDR3 loop spans 15 amino acids. In DNA, the CDR3 is TGTGCCAGCAGCCAAGTTATCGGGGGGGCTTACGAGCAGTACTTC. Amino acid sequence: CASSQVIGGAYEQYF.

Of note for this clone: This sample also contains other DNA sequences that code for the same CDR3. The chain carries TRBV7-3 and TRBJ1-1; D is possibly TRBD1 (5 bases). This CDR3 is built from 13 residues. The V gene lost 5 bases and the J gene lost 2 bases, with 9 bases spanning the gap. CDR1 and CDR2 (germline): SGHTA, FQGTGA. This CDR3 is CASSAQGNTEAFF. The CDR3 nucleotides read TGTGCCAGCAGCGCTCAGGGAAACACTGAAGCTTTCTTT.

This sequence joins TRBV2 and TRBJ1-4; D call uncertain. V lost 10 bases, J lost 2 bases, and 11 bases lay in between. Germline V gene lookup returns CDR1 SNHLY and CDR2 FYNNEI. The CDR3 is 13 amino acids. DNA for the CDR3: TGTGCCACCTTTAGAGGGACTAATGAAAAACTGTTTTTT. It yields the protein CATFRGTNEKLFF.

This clone has only a few counts. This chain connects TRBV3-1 (or the pseudogene TRBV3-2) to TRBJ1-1, with D possibly matching TRBD1 (6 bases). Trimming shortened V by 4 bases and J by 9 bases, and 12 bases separated the two germline ends. Looked up from germline, CDR1 is LGHDT and CDR2 is YNNKEL (reference sequence). This CDR3 has 12 amino acids. The CDR3 is CASSRGGAKAFF. The CDR3 region has the DNA TGTGCCAGCAGCCGGGGGGGCGCGAAAGCTTTCTTT.

With respect to this clone: At the DNA level, this CDR3 is encoded by other sequences in the same sample as well. The rearrangement uses TRBV28 and TRBJ2-7, with 8 bases fitting TRBD2. The trim removed 10 bases at V and 3 bases at J, leaving 5 bases unmatched. Germline loops: CDR1 MDHEN, CDR2 SYDVKM. This CDR3 contains 12 residues. The CDR3 DNA reads TGTGCCACCACCGCGGGGGGCTACGAGCAGTACTTC. Encoded protein: CATTAGGYEQYF.

The chain couples TRBV10-3 to TRBJ2-2; 8 nucleotides agree with TRBD2. Germline CDR1 is ENHRY and CDR2 is SYGVKD. V lost 0 bases to trimming and J lost 6 bases; unmatched junction nucleotides: 6. The CDR3 is made up of 16 amino acids. The CDR3 sequence: CAISESAGGLAGELFF. The DNA of the CDR3 is TGTGCCATCAGTGAGTCGGCGGGGGGCCTAGCCGGGGAGCTGTTTTTT.

The rearrangement uses TRBV2 and TRBJ1-5; 7 bases agree with TRBD1. The trim removed 1 base at V and 12 bases at J, leaving 3 bases unmatched. This CDR3 contains 12 residues. Germline V lookup: CDR1 SNHLY, CDR2 FYNNEI. The CDR3 reads CASSEGDSDQHF. The CDR3 bases are TGTGCCAGCAGTGAAGGGGACAGCGACCAGCATTTT.

CDR3 in amino acids: CASSRSTGTGNNEQFF. The CDR3 DNA follows: TGTGCCAGCAGCCGCTCAACCGGGACAGGGAACAATGAGCAGTTCTTC. The chain recombines TRBV3-1 (or the pseudogene TRBV3-2) with TRBJ2-1; the match to TRBD1 covers 9 bases. The trim removed 4 bases at V and 5 bases at J, leaving 9 bases unmatched. This CDR3 region has 16 residues. Germline V gene lookup returns CDR1 LGHDT and CDR2 YNNKEL (reference sequence).

The chain carries TRBV28 and TRBJ1-2; tentatively, D is TRBD1 (6 bases). The ends were cut back, 1 base at V and 8 bases at J, with 11 bases in the middle. CDR1 is MDHEN and CDR2 is SYDVKM in the germline V gene. CDR3 length: 13 residues. CDR3 coding DNA: TGTGCCAGCAGTTTATCAGGGGTTGGAGGCTACACCTTC. This translates into CASSLSGVGGYTF.